This T cell receptor beta chain stems from a study of blood T cell repertoires in COVID-19 (dated by TCRdb to 2020 to 2021). About the study as a whole: Collaborator samples came from the United States, Italy and Spain and covered acute and convalescent phases of COVID-19. A de-identified subject ID, COVID-19 status, age in years and sex were almost always included in the sample metadata. HLA class I and class II types, where available, came from metadata supplied by the sample provider rather than from assay-based typing. The samples were drawn from the first 160 participants of the ongoing ImmuneRACE study and from over a thousand subjects provided by 6 global collaborators. The repertoires were released in a freely available public database meant as a resource for research on the immune response to SARS-CoV-2. The prospective study material was composed of cDNA or gDNA derived from T cells, B-cell-depleted T cells, or PBMCs. The dataset comprised deeply sampled blood TCRbeta repertoires from subjects exposed to, actively infected with, or recovered from COVID-19.

From V the trimming removes 3 bases and from J it removes 8 bases, while the gene matches leave 6 bases of the junction unaccounted for. The CDR3 contains 14 residues, cysteine and phenylalanine counted. CDR3 DNA is the only sequence kept; it has 42 bases, read in frame from the first base. CDR1 and CDR2 are drawn from the germline V gene: MNHEY, SVGAGI. Comment on this clone: This receptor's antigen is unknown. Base qualities are not at hand, and no much larger clone is one base apart.

TCRbeta CDR3 regions were amplified from genomic DNA by means of the immunoSEQ Assay, a bias-controlled multiplex PCR. Per the original workflow: The number of nucleated cells in each sample was estimated from the amplification of reference gene primers within the assay. To quantify the absolute abundance of each unique TCRbeta CDR3 rearrangement, sequence reads were collapsed and filtered. Productive Simpson clonality was computed per sample as the square root of Simpson's diversity index over productive rearrangements. TCRdb carries this immuneACCESS record with in-frame sequences only. Its versions omit some clonotypes, under half of them owing to an unresolved V gene in the studies checked, with the rest unexplained. The D gene and trimming were derived from the DNA, and the V and J assignments and clone size from that table. Here the sample has about 110,000 clones; just under 90% occur a single time. In total, the top ten clones hold 4.6% of the sample.

The study at large found these results: The amount of clinical and demographic metadata varied by source and participant and was provided uncurated.

Each collaborating institution followed its own protocols to collect whole blood in K2EDTA tubes. For TCRbeta analysis, collaborators shipped samples in one of three forms: frozen whole blood, isolated PBMCs, or DNA extracted from either of those sample types. This sequence originates from a woman in her fifties or sixties with acute or convalescent COVID-19. The sequencing input was peripheral blood. The sequence joins TRBV6-5 to TRBJ2-1; a stretch of 8 junction bases matches TRBD2. The DNA sequence is TGTGCCAGCAGTTATGATAGCGGGAATTATGAGCAGTTCTTC. Its translation reads: CASSYDSGNYEQFF.